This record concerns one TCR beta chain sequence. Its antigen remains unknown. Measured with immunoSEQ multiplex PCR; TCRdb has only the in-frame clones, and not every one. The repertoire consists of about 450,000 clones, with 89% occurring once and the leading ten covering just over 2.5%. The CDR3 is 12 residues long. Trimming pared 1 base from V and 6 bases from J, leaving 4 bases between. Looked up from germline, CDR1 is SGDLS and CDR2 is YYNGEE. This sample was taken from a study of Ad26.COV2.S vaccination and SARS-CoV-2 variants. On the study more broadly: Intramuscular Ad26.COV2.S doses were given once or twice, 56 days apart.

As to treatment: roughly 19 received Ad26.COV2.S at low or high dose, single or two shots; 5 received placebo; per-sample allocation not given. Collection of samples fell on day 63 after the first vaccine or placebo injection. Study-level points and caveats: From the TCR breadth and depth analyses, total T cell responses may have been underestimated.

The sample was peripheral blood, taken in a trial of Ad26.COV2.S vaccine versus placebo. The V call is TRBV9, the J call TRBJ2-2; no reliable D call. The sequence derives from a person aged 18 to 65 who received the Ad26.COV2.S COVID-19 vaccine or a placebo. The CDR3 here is CASSVSPGELFF. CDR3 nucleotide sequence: TGTGCCAGCAGCGTATCCCCCGGGGAGCTGTTTTTT.